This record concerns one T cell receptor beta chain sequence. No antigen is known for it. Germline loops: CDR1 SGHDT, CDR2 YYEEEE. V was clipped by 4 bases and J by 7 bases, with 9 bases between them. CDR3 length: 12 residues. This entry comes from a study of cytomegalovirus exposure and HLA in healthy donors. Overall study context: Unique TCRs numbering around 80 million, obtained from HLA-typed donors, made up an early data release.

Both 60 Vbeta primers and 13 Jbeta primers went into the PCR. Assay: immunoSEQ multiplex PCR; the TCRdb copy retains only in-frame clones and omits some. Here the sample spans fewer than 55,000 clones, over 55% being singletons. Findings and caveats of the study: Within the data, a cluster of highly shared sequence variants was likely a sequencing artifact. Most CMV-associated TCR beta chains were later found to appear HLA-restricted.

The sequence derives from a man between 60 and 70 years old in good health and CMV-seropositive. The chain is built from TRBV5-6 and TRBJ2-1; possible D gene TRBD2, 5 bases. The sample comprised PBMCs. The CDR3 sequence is CASSLAGNEQFF. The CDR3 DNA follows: TGTGCCAGCAGCCTAGCTGGGAATGAGCAGTTCTTC.